Listed here are 15 T cell receptor beta chains from one sample, sequenced in a study of CD8+ T cells in alopecia areata. Treatment specified: oral pan-JAK inhibitor, 5-10 mg twice daily. It was cDNA, reverse transcribed from extracted RNA, that served as the sequencing template. Assay: immunoSEQ multiplex PCR; the TCRdb copy retains only in-frame clones and omits some. This sample has about 190,000 clones, with roughly 64% found just once. Sequencing used CD8+ T cells sorted from blood, obtained at week 24, from a patient treated with tofacitinib. The source is a human donor with alopecia areata.

This clone was detected once. The genes are TRBV2 and TRBJ2-5; tentatively, D is TRBD1 (6 bases). The length of the CDR3 is 13 residues. Trimming took 8 bases from V and 5 from J, leaving 15 bases between them. Germline CDR1 SNHLY, CDR2 FYNNEI. The DNA for the CDR3 is TGTGCCAGCGTAGGTGGGGGCAGGGAGACCCAGTACTTC. Amino acid sequence: CASVGGGRETQYF.

The chain has TRBV6-6 and TRBJ1-2, with TRBD1 as a possible D gene (6 bases). Trimming took 7 bases from V and 3 from J, leaving 9 bases between them. The CDR3 consists of 12 residues. The germline CDR1 and CDR2 sequences are MNHNY and SVGAGI (reference sequence). Here the CDR3 reads CASIGGDYGYTF. The CDR3 nucleotides read TGTGCCAGCATCGGGGGCGACTATGGCTACACCTTC.

There are a few counts of this clone. This chain links TRBV4-1 with TRBJ1-2, with TRBD1 identical over 9 bases. Germline V lookup: CDR1 MGHRA, CDR2 YSYEKL. Trimming cost V 5 bases and J 7 bases; bases outside gene matches: 5. This CDR3 comprises 13 residues. CDR3 sequence: CASSETGGGGYTF. The CDR3 bases are TGCGCCAGCAGCGAAACAGGGGGCGGTGGCTACACCTTC.

This sequence joins TRBV11-2 and TRBJ2-7, with TRBD2 identical over 7 bases. The CDR3 sequence is 15 residues long. The germline V gene encodes CDR1 SGHAT and CDR2 FQNNGV. With V trimmed by 5 bases and J by 2 bases, 9 bases remained unmatched. The CDR3 coding sequence is TGTGCCAGCAGCAACCGGCGCGGGGGTGCCTACGAGCAGTACTTC. Amino acids: CASSNRRGGAYEQYF.

The chain couples TRBV6-6 to TRBJ1-2; 8 bases are a match to TRBD1. CDR3 length equals 14 residues. Germline loops: CDR1 MNHNY, CDR2 SVGAGI (reference sequence). Losses at the gene ends were 6 bases for V and 7 bases for J; bases not matched to a gene: 10. The CDR3 is CASRSGQGMGGYTF. The CDR3 coding sequence is TGTGCCAGCAGGAGCGGACAGGGTATGGGTGGCTACACCTTC.

The table lists this clone with a few counts. The chain has TRBV6-5 and TRBJ1-2, with D uncertain. Germline assignment: CDR1 MNHEY and CDR2 SVGAGI. The CDR3 has 13 residues. V lost 8 bases and J 1 base, leaving 11 bases between the germline ends. The CDR3 spells CASRMGVNYGYTF. Here the CDR3 DNA reads TGTGCCAGCCGGATGGGTGTTAACTATGGCTACACCTTC.

The gene calls are TRBV6-5 and TRBJ1-2, with unresolved D. V was cut by 2 bases and J by 6 bases, with 13 bases left in between. The CDR3 extends over 14 amino acids. CDR1 is MNHEY, CDR2 SVGAGI, per germline. The chain's CDR3 is CASSYNMDRDGYTF. The CDR3 DNA sequence: TGTGCCAGCAGTTACAACATGGACCGGGATGGCTACACCTTC.

This clone showed up just a few times. The DNA for the CDR3 is TGCAGCGTTGTTACCCTCAAACCGGGACAGGGTGTAGGGGACATTCAGTACTTC. Amino acids: CSVVTLKPGQGVGDIQYF. The chain recombines TRBV29-1 with TRBJ2-4; 9 nucleotides match TRBD1. Trimming at V came to 4 bases and at J to 8 bases, leaving 21 bases not matched to a gene. The CDR3 is made up of 18 amino acids. Per germline, CDR1 SQVTM and CDR2 ANQGSEA.

The chain is built from TRBV5-1 and TRBJ1-2; D ambiguous. There are 13 residues in the CDR3. V was trimmed by 4 bases and J by 4 bases, leaving 11 bases between them. Germline CDR1 reads SGHRS; CDR2 reads YFSETQ. The CDR3 DNA follows: TGCGCCAGCAGCGACGACGGAATCTATGGCTACACCTTC. Translation gives CASSDDGIYGYTF.

The chain is built from TRBV27 and TRBJ1-2, with 8 positions matching TRBD1. Germline V lookup: CDR1 MNHEY, CDR2 SMNVEV (reference sequence). CDR3 length: 14 residues. V shed 6 bases and J 6 bases; nucleotides not matched to a gene: 9. This CDR3 is CASREPGGSDGYTF. The CDR3 DNA reads TGTGCCAGCAGGGAGCCAGGGGGCTCGGATGGCTACACCTTC.

The chain combines TRBV11-2 with TRBJ2-5; 7 bases match TRBD1. V was pared by 4 bases and J by 7 bases, with 15 bases of the junction left unmatched. The CDR3 length is 16 residues. CDR1 is SGHAT, CDR2 FQNNGV, per germline. CDR3 in amino acids: CASSSDLQGPPWTQYF. The CDR3 DNA sequence: TGTGCCAGCAGCTCCGACCTACAGGGGCCGCCTTGGACCCAGTACTTC.

The chain recombines TRBV2 with TRBJ1-4; perhaps TRBD1 as D (5 bases). Trimming shortened V by 8 bases and J by 5 bases, and 12 bases separated the two germline ends. The CDR3 runs 13 residues. The V gene's germline CDR1 is SNHLY and CDR2 FYNNEI. The CDR3 loop reads CASEGQKNEKLFF. CDR3 bases: TGTGCCAGCGAGGGGCAGAAAAATGAAAAACTGTTTTTT.

V gene TRBV2 combines with J gene TRBJ2-3; D not certain. The germline CDR1 and CDR2 sequences are SNHLY and FYNNEI. The CDR3 sequence is 9 residues long. The ends were cut back, 10 bases at V and 7 bases at J, with 6 bases in the middle. The CDR3 nucleotides read TGTGCCATTCCGAATACGCAGTATTTT. Its protein product is CAIPNTQYF.

The V call is TRBV7-9, the J call TRBJ2-1, with 10 bases identical to TRBD2. Trimming at V came to 5 bases and at J to 9 bases, leaving 4 bases not matched to a gene. CDR1 SEHNR and CDR2 FQNEAQ come from the germline V gene (reference sequence). The CDR3 is 13 residues long. The CDR3 DNA reads as TGTGCCAGCAGCCCGGGACTAGCGTTTGAGCAGTTCTTC. Its translation: CASSPGLAFEQFF.

This rearrangement joins TRBV6-1 to TRBJ1-6; TRBD1 matches 10 bases. Trimming took 4 bases from V and 1 from J; bases not matched to a gene: 10. CDR1 MNHNS and CDR2 SASEGT come from the germline V gene. CDR3 length: 19 residues. CDR3 DNA sequence: TGTGCCAGCAGTGGATCCGGGACAGGGGACGGGTCCTATAATTCACCCCTCCACTTT. This codes for CASSGSGTGDGSYNSPLHF.